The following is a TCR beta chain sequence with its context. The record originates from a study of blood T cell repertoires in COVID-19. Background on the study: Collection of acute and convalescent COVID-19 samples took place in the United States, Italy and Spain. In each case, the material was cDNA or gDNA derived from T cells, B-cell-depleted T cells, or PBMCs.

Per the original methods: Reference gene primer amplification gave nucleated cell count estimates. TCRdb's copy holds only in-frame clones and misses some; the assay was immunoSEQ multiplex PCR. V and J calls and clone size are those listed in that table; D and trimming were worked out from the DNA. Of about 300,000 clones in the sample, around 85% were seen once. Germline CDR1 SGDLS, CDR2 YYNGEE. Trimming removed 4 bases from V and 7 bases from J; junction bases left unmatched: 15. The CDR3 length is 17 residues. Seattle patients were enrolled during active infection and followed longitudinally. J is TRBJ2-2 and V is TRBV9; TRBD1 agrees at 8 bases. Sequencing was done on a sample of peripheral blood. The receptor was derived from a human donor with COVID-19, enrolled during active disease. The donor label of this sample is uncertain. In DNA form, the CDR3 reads TGTGCCAGCAGCCGACAGGGGTACTCATCCTTGGGCGGGGAGCTGTTTTTT. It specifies CASSRQGYSSLGGELFF.